These 27 T cell receptor beta chains were all obtained from the same sample, sequenced in a study of OX40 agonist ivuxolimab in advanced cancers. The data were produced by immunoSEQ multiplex PCR, yet TCRdb's version contains in-frame clones alone and is incomplete. This table has about 26,000 clones, roughly 70% appearing once. The source material was CD4+ or CD8+ T cells sorted from blood, sampled in a trial of the OX40 agonist ivuxolimab. The receptors here all came from an adult with an advanced solid tumor such as melanoma, head and neck, liver or kidney cancer.

The chain has TRBV14 and TRBJ1-1; the match to TRBD1 covers 7 bases. Germline CDR1 SGHDN, CDR2 FVKESK. J gave up 2 bases and V 1 base, and 4 bases lay outside the gene matches. CDR3 length: 15 amino acids. Here the CDR3 reads CASSQVGQRNTEAFF. The CDR3 nucleotides are TGTGCCAGCAGCCAAGTGGGACAGCGAAACACTGAAGCTTTCTTT. Full variable domain (rest looked up from reference TRBV14 and TRBJ1-1): EAGVTQFPSHSVIEKGQTVTLRCDPISGHDNLYWYRRVMGKEIKFLLHFVKESKQDESGMPNNRFLAERTGGTYSTLKVQPAELEDSGVYFCASSQVGQRNTEAFFGQGTRLTVV.

The V gene is TRBV21-1, the J gene TRBJ1-6. TRBV21-1 is given as a pseudogene. The CDR3 spans 10 residues. The CDR3: CASREGFLHF. Here the CDR3 DNA reads TGTGCCAGCAGAGAGGGATTTCTCCACTTT.

The V call is TRBV6-1, the J call TRBJ1-1; D remains ambiguous. The length of the CDR3 is 12 residues. Germline lookup yields CDR1 MNHNS and CDR2 SASEGT. Trimming removed 6 bases at V and 4 bases at J, with 9 bases between. The CDR3 nucleotides read TGTGCCAGCAGCCGGGAAGGCACTGAAGCTTTCTTT. Residues: CASSREGTEAFF.

The gene calls are TRBV9 and TRBJ1-4; no clear D. This CDR3 has 15 amino acids. Germline CDR1 and CDR2: SGDLS and YYNGEE. V was trimmed by 4 bases and J by 5 bases, leaving 15 bases between them. DNA for the CDR3: TGTGCCAGCAGCTCCACCGGACGGCAAAATGAAAAACTGTTTTTT. Its translation is CASSSTGRQNEKLFF.

The chain joins TRBV5-6 to TRBJ2-5; D might be TRBD1 (6 bases). This CDR3 spans 14 amino acids. Trimming took 4 bases from V and 5 from J, leaving 15 bases between them. Germline CDR1 reads SGHDT; CDR2 reads YYEEEE. CDR3 region: CASSRPTGWETQYF. CDR3 sequence (DNA): TGTGCCAGCAGCCGACCCACAGGGTGGGAGACCCAGTACTTC.

This clone showed up just a few times. This chain uses TRBV6-6 with TRBJ2-7; D might be TRBD1 (5 bases). The germline V gene encodes CDR1 MNHNY and CDR2 SVGAGI (reference sequence). The CDR3 is 13 residues long. With 6 bases removed from V and 4 bases from J, the gap between germline ends came to 13 bases. DNA for the CDR3: TGTGCCAGCAGATCGACAGCGTTATACGAGCAGTACTTC. Amino acid sequence: CASRSTALYEQYF.

This sequence joins TRBV7-2 and TRBJ1-1; D remains unclear. The CDR3 totals 14 residues. V lost 2 bases to trimming and J lost 1 base, with 8 bases between them. Germline CDR1 and CDR2: SGHTA and FQGNSA. For the CDR3, the DNA is TGTGCCAGCAGCTTAAAAGGTCAGAACACTGAAGCTTTCTTT. It translates to CASSLKGQNTEAFF.

The rearrangement links TRBV7-9 to TRBJ2-7; no clear D gene. Trimming removed 1 base at V and 4 bases at J, with 14 bases between. The V gene's germline CDR1 is SEHNR and CDR2 FQNEAQ (reference sequence). The CDR3 spans 15 residues. The CDR3 region has the DNA TGTGCCAGCAGCTTAGATGGTTGGAAGACTTACGAGCAGTACTTC. Protein product: CASSLDGWKTYEQYF.

The V gene is TRBV6-1, the J gene TRBJ2-7, with TRBD1 matching 8 bases. With 6 bases clipped from V and 3 bases from J, the junction kept 10 bases outside the gene matches. The CDR3 spans 15 residues. CDR1 and CDR2 (germline): MNHNS, SASEGT. The DNA for the CDR3 is TGTGCCAGCAGAGCTGACAGGGGCCCTTTCTACGAGCAGTACTTC. This translates into CASRADRGPFYEQYF.

The chain is built from TRBV9 and TRBJ1-6; D gene unclear. The CDR3 covers 15 residues. Between the trimmed V and J ends, which lost 0 bases and 6 bases, there was a span of 10 bases. CDR1 is SGDLS, CDR2 YYNGEE, per germline. The CDR3 nucleotides are TGTGCCAGCAGCGTAGGTTGGCAGGTTAATTCACCCCTCCACTTT. It encodes CASSVGWQVNSPLHF.

The J gene is TRBJ1-3, the V gene TRBV11-2, with 9 bases fitting TRBD1. In germline, CDR1 is SGHAT, CDR2 FQNNGV. Trimming cost V 3 bases and J 1 base; bases outside gene matches: 10. The CDR3 covers 18 residues. This CDR3 is CASSFKDRGIESGNTIYF. CDR3 nucleotides: TGTGCCAGCAGCTTTAAAGACAGGGGGATAGAATCTGGAAACACCATATATTTT.

Note on this clone: Other nucleotide sequences in the sample specify the same CDR3. V is TRBV5-6 and J is TRBJ1-1; D not resolved. The V gene's germline CDR1 is SGHDT and CDR2 YYEEEE. The CDR3 consists of 12 residues. Trimming took 4 bases from V and 8 from J, leaving 12 bases between them. DNA of the CDR3: TGTGCCAGCAGCCCGACACAAGGGGAAGCTTTCTTT. Protein: CASSPTQGEAFF.

This clone was seen only a few times. The rearrangement uses TRBV6-5 and TRBJ1-5; D remains unclear. V was clipped by 6 bases and J by 1 base, with 7 bases between them. The CDR3 covers 13 residues. Germline V gene sequence: CDR1 MNHEY, CDR2 SVGAGI. DNA for the CDR3: TGTGCCAGCAGGGGTAACAGCAATCAGCCCCAGCATTTT. It translates to CASRGNSNQPQHF.

The chain is built from TRBV5-4 and TRBJ1-2, with D maybe TRBD1 (6 bases). Trimming stripped 4 bases from V and 7 bases from J, with 14 bases between. CDR3 length equals 13 residues. Germline V gene sequence: CDR1 SGHNT, CDR2 YYREEE (reference sequence). The CDR3 DNA reads TGTGCCAGCAGCGCCCAGGGGCCCGGTGGCTACACCTTC. Its translation: CASSAQGPGGYTF.

This chain joins TRBV6-5 and TRBJ2-5; D may correspond to TRBD1 or TRBD2 (5 bases each). The germline V gene encodes CDR1 MNHEY and CDR2 SVGAGI. The CDR3 extends over 16 amino acids. V lost 4 bases to trimming and J lost 0 bases, with 15 bases between them. The CDR3 region is CASSSSQRGYQETQYF. In DNA form, the CDR3 reads TGTGCCAGCAGTTCATCCCAGAGGGGCTACCAAGAGACCCAGTACTTC.

On this clone itself: Other DNA sequences in this sample translate to the same CDR3. J is TRBJ1-5 and V is TRBV19, with TRBD1 matching over 8 bases. V shed 10 bases, J shed 0 bases, and the junction held 2 bases outside the gene matches. The germline V gene has CDR1 LNHDA and CDR2 SQIVND (reference sequence). This CDR3 contains 13 residues. CDR3 in amino acids: CATDRGSNQPQHF. As DNA, the CDR3 is TGTGCCACAGACAGGGGTAGCAATCAGCCCCAGCATTTT. The whole variable domain, remainder taken from reference TRBV19 and TRBJ1-5, is DGGITQSPKYLFRKEGQNVTLSCEQNLNHDAMYWYRQDPGQGLRLIYYSQIVNDFQKGDIAEGYSVSREKKESFPLTVTSAQKNPTAFYLCATDRGSNQPQHFGDGTRLSIL.

V gene TRBV11-3 combines with J gene TRBJ1-1; no reliable D call. Trimming pared 5 bases from V and 1 base from J, leaving 8 bases between. Per germline, CDR1 SGHNT and CDR2 YENEEA. The CDR3 length is 13 residues. The CDR3 DNA reads as TGTGCCAGCAGCAAAGAGACGAACACTGAAGCTTTCTTT. It yields the protein CASSKETNTEAFF.

V gene TRBV7-9 combines with J gene TRBJ1-1; possibly TRBD1 for D (5 bases). V was clipped by 1 base and J by 4 bases, with 10 bases between them. CDR3 length equals 14 residues. CDR1 and CDR2 (germline): SEHNR, FQNEAQ (reference sequence). In DNA form, the CDR3 reads TGTGCCAGCAGCTTAGTCTGGGGGAGCACTGAAGCTTTCTTT. As protein: CASSLVWGSTEAFF.

This clone was recorded only once. The junction departs from the called germline gene at one end, perhaps through a read error. The gene calls are TRBV15 and TRBJ1-2, with D hard to call. In germline, CDR1 is LNHNV, CDR2 YYDKDF (reference sequence). The CDR3 covers 12 residues. The CDR3 DNA is TGTGCCACCAGCAGAGATTGGAGGGCAACCAAATTC. Translated: CATSRDWRATKF.

This chain links TRBV6-5 with TRBJ1-1, with TRBD1 matching 8 bases. Germline CDR1 is MNHEY and CDR2 is SVGAGI. The CDR3 totals 12 residues. The trim removed 6 bases at V and 10 bases at J, leaving 7 bases unmatched. CDR3 residues: CASSGQGMRAFF. The DNA for the CDR3 is TGTGCCAGCAGCGGACAGGGAATGAGAGCTTTCTTT.

The V call is TRBV6-1, the J call TRBJ2-5; the D is unclear. This CDR3 contains 14 residues. CDR1 and CDR2 from the germline V gene are MNHNS and SASEGT. V dropped 4 bases and J dropped 1 base, with 10 bases sitting between them. The CDR3 DNA sequence: TGTGCCAGCAGTGTGCAGGTTTTCCAAGAGACCCAGTACTTC. Its translation is CASSVQVFQETQYF.

CDR3 loop: CASSPQDRGNTGELFF. The CDR3 nucleotides are TGTGCCAGCTCACCACAGGACAGGGGGAACACCGGGGAGCTGTTTTTT. This chain joins TRBV18 and TRBJ2-2; TRBD1 matches 9 bases. The length of the CDR3 is 16 residues. Germline loops: CDR1 KGHSH, CDR2 LQKENI. Trimming removed 1 base from V and 1 base from J; junction bases left unmatched: 1.

This clone was seen only a few times. The J gene is TRBJ2-1, the V gene TRBV2; D remains ambiguous. Trimming took 4 bases from V and 1 from J, leaving 5 bases between them. The CDR3 loop spans 13 amino acids. From germline, CDR1 is SNHLY and CDR2 FYNNEI. For the CDR3, the DNA is TGTGCCAGCAGTGCATATTCCTACAATGAGCAGTTCTTC. Encoded protein: CASSAYSYNEQFF.

This chain uses TRBV6-5 with TRBJ2-2; possibly TRBD1 for D (6 bases). CDR1 is MNHEY, CDR2 SVGAGI, per germline. The V end lost 4 bases, the J end lost 2 bases, and 14 bases lay between the germline ends. CDR3 size: 16 residues. CDR3 protein: CASSLLDSLNTGELFF. For the CDR3, the DNA is TGTGCCAGCAGTTTACTGGACAGCCTTAACACCGGGGAGCTGTTTTTT.

J is TRBJ2-2 and V is TRBV5-4; 9 nucleotides align to TRBD2. Germline V lookup: CDR1 SGHNT, CDR2 YYREEE (reference sequence). The CDR3 has 15 amino acids. V lost 0 bases, J lost 5 bases, and 2 bases stayed unmatched. DNA of the CDR3: TGTGCCAGCAGCTTGGGGCTAGCGGGGACCGGGGAGCTGTTTTTT. Translation gives CASSLGLAGTGELFF.

The V call is TRBV30, the J call TRBJ2-7; D is possibly TRBD2 (7 bases). CDR1 and CDR2 (germline): GTSNPN, SVGIG (reference sequence). The V end lost 0 bases, the J end lost 7 bases, and 13 bases lay between the germline ends. The CDR3 totals 13 residues. This chain's CDR3 is CAWSVGGAQEQYF. CDR3 nucleotide sequence: TGTGCCTGGAGTGTAGGGGGGGCTCAAGAGCAGTACTTC.

This chain connects TRBV19 to TRBJ1-1; tentatively, D is TRBD1 (6 bases). V lost 6 bases and J 3 bases, leaving 17 bases between the germline ends. From germline, CDR1 is LNHDA and CDR2 SQIVND (reference sequence). The CDR3 extends over 15 amino acids. CDR3 residues: CASRGARVPDTEAFF. The CDR3, as DNA: TGTGCCAGTAGGGGGGCGCGGGTCCCGGACACTGAAGCTTTCTTT. The whole variable domain, remainder taken from reference TRBV19 and TRBJ1-1, is DGGITQSPKYLFRKEGQNVTLSCEQNLNHDAMYWYRQDPGQGLRLIYYSQIVNDFQKGDIAEGYSVSREKKESFPLTVTSAQKNPTAFYLCASRGARVPDTEAFFGQGTRLTVV.